This entry features one T cell receptor beta chain sequence. Its target is unknown. The CDR3 extends over 12 amino acids. V was pared by 2 bases and J by 6 bases, with 10 bases between. CDR1 is SQVTM and CDR2 is ANQGSEA in the germline V gene. This record belongs to a study of cytomegalovirus exposure and HLA in healthy donors. Findings and limits, study-wide: Associated with HLA alleles at 0.05 false discovery rate in a later analysis were some 16,000 TCR beta sequences. As confirmed in vitro, three CMV-associated chains were specific for CMV antigens. A later analysis linked a missense variant in DCLRE1C to the trimming of TCR beta V and J genes.

The PCR had 60 Vbeta and 13 Jbeta primers. The method was immunoSEQ multiplex PCR; TCRdb's version includes in-frame clones alone and lacks a portion of them. This table holds about 42,000 clones. V is TRBV29-1 and J is TRBJ1-1; tentatively, D is TRBD1 (5 bases). The sequencing sample was made of PBMCs. The clonotype comes from a man aged 30 to 39 in good health and CMV-seronegative. CDR3 sequence (DNA): TGCAGCGTTGAACCGGGGGGGGCTGAAGCTTTCTTT. Its protein product is CSVEPGGAEAFF.